The clone carrying this TCR beta chain was seen only once. Its specificity is unknown. The germline gives CDR1 KGHSH, CDR2 LQKENI. The CDR3 is 14 amino acids. Trimming took 4 bases from V and 5 from J, leaving 15 bases between them. Assay: immunoSEQ multiplex PCR; the TCRdb copy retains only in-frame clones and omits some. The table has 130,000 or so clones, more than 80% seen once. The sample is drawn from a study of T cells in localized non-small cell lung cancer. Study observations and caveats: Adjacent lung tissue had a median about 57 of the top 100 clones found in the tumor. Uninvolved nearby lung showed the greatest T cell clonality, exceeding that found in tumor. Multi-region tumor sequencing was not done, so intratumor heterogeneity could not be excluded.

The TCR sequence derives from a female donor at least 60 years old with stage I lung adenocarcinoma. This chain joins TRBV18 and TRBJ2-7; tentative D call: TRBD2 (6 bases). The sequences come from peripheral blood, collected before any cancer treatment. Here the CDR3 DNA reads TGTGCCAGCTCACGTTCATCGGGGGAAGACGAGCAGTACTTC. Its translation: CASSRSSGEDEQYF.